A single sample is the source of the 28 T cell receptor beta chains below, sequenced in a study of T-cell memory formation after mild COVID-19. TCRdb re-analysed the 5' RACE reads in MiXCR, keeping a single row per CDR3 protein. Among fewer than 50,000 distinct CDR3 sequences listed, 12% were seen once. The sequenced sample consisted of PBMCs or a T cell subset sorted from them (not recorded which). The source is a man younger than 35 who had mild COVID-19 (a few samples of this study predate the infection). Cell type and time point are not known.

The chain couples TRBV6-6 to TRBJ2-6; D remains unclear. Germline V CDR1 and CDR2: MNHNY, SVGAGI (reference sequence). V dropped 4 bases and J dropped 0 bases, with 7 bases sitting between them. This CDR3 is built from 15 residues. The CDR3 coding sequence is TGTGCCAGCAGTTTCCTGAGCTCTGGGGCCAACGTCCTGACTTTC. It specifies CASSFLSSGANVLTF.

This clonotype was seen more than once but under ten times. The rearrangement joins TRBV18 to TRBJ1-6; unclear D gene. The ends were cut back, 2 bases at V and 0 bases at J, with 5 bases in the middle. The CDR3 loop spans 15 amino acids. From germline, CDR1 is KGHSH and CDR2 LQKENI. The CDR3 is CASSPASSYNSPLHF. CDR3 sequence (DNA): TGTGCCAGCTCACCAGCGAGCTCCTATAATTCACCCCTCCACTTT.

This clonotype was detected only a few times. The V call is TRBV6-2 or TRBV6-3, the J call TRBJ2-7; weak D call: TRBD2 (6 bases). The CDR3 is 15 residues long. CDR1 and CDR2 from the germline V gene are MNHEY and SVGEGT. V lost 8 bases and J 2 bases, leaving 19 bases between the germline ends. The CDR3 is CASRRQPGVTYEQYV. The CDR3 region has the DNA TGTGCCAGCCGCCGACAACCGGGAGTCACCTACGAGCAGTACGTC.

This rearrangement joins TRBV7-2 to TRBJ1-6; TRBD1 might be the D (5 bases). CDR3 length equals 14 residues. Germline V gene data show CDR1 as SGHTA and CDR2 as FQGNSA. The ends were cut back, 2 bases at V and 8 bases at J, with 10 bases in the middle. CDR3 region: CASSLQGLDSPLHF. The CDR3 DNA sequence: TGTGCCAGCAGCTTACAGGGTCTAGATTCACCCCTCCACTTT.

V is TRBV5-4 and J is TRBJ2-5; TRBD2 matches 7 bases. V was clipped by 4 bases and J by 1 base; unmatched bases: 10. This CDR3 has 16 amino acids. CDR1 is SGHNT and CDR2 is YYREEE in the germline V gene (reference sequence). This CDR3 reads CASSLMSGAGQETQYF. As DNA, the CDR3 is TGTGCCAGCAGCCTGATGAGCGGGGCAGGCCAAGAGACCCAGTACTTC.

The chain has TRBV5-1 and TRBJ2-2, with D perhaps assigned TRBD1 or TRBD2 (5 bases each). V was clipped by 0 bases and J by 2 bases, with 11 bases between them. The CDR3 sequence is 16 residues long. Germline V gene data show CDR1 as SGHRS and CDR2 as YFSETQ. Written as DNA, the CDR3 is TGCGCCAGCAGCTTGGTGGGACCACTCAACACCGGGGAGCTGTTTTTT. As protein: CASSLVGPLNTGELFF.

In this sample, this clonotype turned up a few times. The genes are TRBV10-3 and TRBJ1-1, with TRBD1 matching 7 bases. CDR1 and CDR2 (germline): ENHRY, SYGVKD. This CDR3 contains 13 residues. After removal of 11 bases from V and 2 bases from J, the junction contained 8 bases not matched to a gene. The CDR3 bases are TGTGCCGTCGAGGGACAGCTAAACACTGAAGCTTTCTTT. Its protein product is CAVEGQLNTEAFF.

This clonotype has just a few counts. The chain has TRBV6-2 or TRBV6-3 and TRBJ2-7; D is undetermined. Germline CDR1 is MNHEY and CDR2 is SVGEGT. The CDR3 length is 17 residues. Trimming cost V 6 bases and J 0 bases, with 21 bases left between them. The CDR3 sequence: CASSDPVSRPFSYEQYF. The CDR3 DNA is TGTGCCAGCAGCGACCCGGTTTCACGGCCGTTCTCCTACGAGCAGTACTTC.

This clonotype was detected a few times. The V call is TRBV3-1, the J call TRBJ2-3; 8 bases agree with TRBD2. After removal of 1 base from V and 4 bases from J, the junction contained 4 bases not matched to a gene. The CDR3 length is 15 residues. Germline V gene lookup returns CDR1 LGHDT and CDR2 YNNKEL (reference sequence). CDR3 residues: CASSQAGGPADTQYF. The CDR3 coding sequence is TGTGCCAGCAGCCAAGCGGGGGGGCCTGCAGATACGCAGTATTTT.

This clonotype was found a few times. This rearrangement joins TRBV7-2 to TRBJ2-2, with no clear D. V was pared by 5 bases and J by 9 bases, with 16 bases between. From germline, CDR1 is SGHTA and CDR2 FQGNSA. The CDR3 is 14 amino acids. CDR3 loop: CASSKFPPRRELFF. The CDR3 DNA is TGTGCCAGCAGCAAATTCCCACCGCGGAGGGAGCTGTTTTTT. The full variable domain, in which reference TRBV7-2 and TRBJ2-2 provide the parts outside the CDR3, is GAGVSQSPSNKVTEKGKDVELRCDPISGHTALYWYRQSLGQGLEFLIYFQGNSAPDKSGLPSDRFSAERTGGSVSTLTIQRTQQEDSAVYLCASSKFPPRRELFFGEGSRLTVL.

The rearrangement joins TRBV7-2 to TRBJ2-7; tentative D call: TRBD2 (5 bases). CDR3 length: 11 amino acids. With 0 bases removed from V and 9 bases from J, the gap between germline ends came to 6 bases. Germline assignment: CDR1 SGHTA and CDR2 FQGNSA. The CDR3 sequence is CASSLATMQYF. The CDR3 nucleotides read TGTGCCAGCAGCTTAGCGACTATGCAGTACTTC.

This clonotype was counted at least ten times. One end of the junction fails to match germline, which may point to a read error. The genes are TRBV7-2 and TRBJ2-5; the match to TRBD2 covers 7 bases. CDR1 SGHTA and CDR2 FQGNSA come from the germline V gene. The CDR3 contains 13 residues. CDR3 sequence (DNA): TGTGCCAGCAGCCCAACCCAATCTAGCGGTCCCCACTTC. Protein: CASSPTQSSGPHF.

This clonotype came up a few times. This chain uses TRBV9 with TRBJ2-3; D not resolved. Germline CDR1 reads SGDLS; CDR2 reads YYNGEE. The length of the CDR3 is 12 residues. With 3 bases removed from V and 2 bases from J, the gap between germline ends came to 4 bases. Written as DNA, the CDR3 is TGTGCCAGCAGCGGTGACACAGATACGCAGTATTTT. Its translation is CASSGDTDTQYF.

This clonotype was seen at least ten times. The genes are TRBV5-1 and TRBJ1-6; 7 nucleotides line up with TRBD1. Unmatched junction bases numbered 7, after V lost 5 bases and J lost 2 bases. Germline V gene sequence: CDR1 SGHRS, CDR2 YFSETQ. CDR3 size: 16 residues. CDR3 nucleotides: TGCGCCAGCAGGCCGAGGGACAGCGCCTATAATTCACCCCTCCACTTT. Protein: CASRPRDSAYNSPLHF.

This rearrangement joins TRBV7-2 to TRBJ2-5; D possibly corresponds to TRBD2 (6 bases). Germline assignment: CDR1 SGHTA and CDR2 FQGNSA. The V gene lost 1 base and the J gene lost 2 bases, with 11 bases spanning the gap. This CDR3 is 15 amino acids long. The CDR3 coding sequence is TGTGCCAGCAGCTTAGAGGCTGCGGGACAAGAGACCCAGTACTTC. Amino acids: CASSLEAAGQETQYF.

The sample holds many counts of this clonotype. The chain uses TRBV15 and TRBJ2-1, with TRBD2 identical over 7 bases. CDR3 length: 12 amino acids. V lost 3 bases and J lost 7; bases outside the gene matches: 0. Germline CDR1 reads LNHNV; CDR2 reads YYDKDF (reference sequence). CDR3 amino acids: CATSRRENEQFF. CDR3 coding DNA: TGTGCCACCAGCAGGCGGGAGAATGAGCAGTTCTTC.

The rearrangement joins TRBV7-3 to TRBJ2-2; D uncertain. Trimming took off 0 bases at V and 6 bases at J, with 5 bases between the two ends. The CDR3 is made up of 13 amino acids. Germline CDR1 SGHTA, CDR2 FQGTGA. The CDR3 sequence: CASSLTGPGELFF. In DNA, the CDR3 is TGTGCCAGCAGCTTAACTGGTCCCGGGGAGCTGTTTTTT.

Many counts were recorded for this clonotype. The V call is TRBV4-2, the J call TRBJ2-3; 13 positions match TRBD2. CDR3 size: 16 residues. Unmatched junction bases numbered 1, after V lost 0 bases and J lost 4 bases. Germline values: CDR1 LGHNA, CDR2 YNFKEQ. For the CDR3, the DNA is TGTGCCAGCAGCCAAGATGGGACTAGCGGGGCAGATACGCAGTATTTT. Residues: CASSQDGTSGADTQYF.

The rearrangement links TRBV5-5 to TRBJ1-1; D is perhaps TRBD1 (5 bases). Between the trimmed V and J ends, which lost 0 bases and 3 bases, there was a span of 12 bases. CDR1 and CDR2 from the germline V gene are SGHKS and YYEKEE (reference sequence). The CDR3 runs to 15 residues. The DNA for the CDR3 is TGTGCCAGCAGCTTGGGACCCGGGGGGGACACTGAAGCTTTCTTT. Translation gives CASSLGPGGDTEAFF. The full variable domain, with the rest looked up from reference TRBV5-5 and TRBJ1-1, is DAGVTQSPTHLIKTRGQQVTLRCSPISGHKSVSWYQQVLGQGPQFIFQYYEKEERGRGNFPDRFSARQFPNYSSELNVNALLLGDSALYLCASSLGPGGDTEAFFGQGTRLTVV.

The chain combines TRBV11-2 with TRBJ2-3; the match to TRBD1 covers 7 bases. The CDR3 is 16 amino acids. CDR1 SGHAT and CDR2 FQNNGV come from the germline V gene. V lost 1 base to trimming and J lost 0 bases; unmatched junction nucleotides: 4. The chain's CDR3 is CASSLVKGASTDTQYF. The CDR3 nucleotides read TGTGCCAGCAGCTTAGTCAAGGGGGCTAGCACAGATACGCAGTATTTT.

The rearrangement uses TRBV6-2 or TRBV6-3 and TRBJ2-4; possibly TRBD2 for D (5 bases). Trimming shortened V by 0 bases and J by 4 bases, and 10 bases separated the two germline ends. This CDR3 spans 15 amino acids. Germline lookup yields CDR1 MNHEY and CDR2 SVGEGT. CDR3 sequence (DNA): TGTGCCAGCAGTTACTCGAGGGCGGAGAAAAACATTCAGTACTTC. Its translation: CASSYSRAEKNIQYF.

The V call is TRBV18, the J call TRBJ1-2; D not certain. This CDR3 is 11 amino acids long. The V end was cut by 6 bases, the J end by 3 bases, with 5 bases between. Germline CDR1 and CDR2: KGHSH and LQKENI. The CDR3 is CASSQDYGYTF. Written as DNA, the CDR3 is TGTGCCAGCTCCCAGGACTATGGCTACACCTTC.

This clonotype was detected only a few times. V is TRBV5-4 and J is TRBJ1-2; possibly TRBD1 for D (6 bases). The CDR3 length is 13 residues. Germline CDR1 SGHNT, CDR2 YYREEE (reference sequence). V gave up 2 bases and J gave up 10 bases, with 15 bases separating them. The CDR3 DNA reads TGTGCCAGCAGCTTTCAGACAGGCAAGGTCTACACCTTC. Encoded protein: CASSFQTGKVYTF.

Only a few counts were recorded for this clonotype. The CDR3 is CASSLWTGGEEKLFF. The CDR3 region has the DNA TGTGCCAGCAGTTTATGGACAGGGGGCGAGGAAAAACTGTTTTTT. The chain has TRBV27 and TRBJ1-4; 11 positions match TRBD1. There are 15 residues in the CDR3. CDR1 is MNHEY, CDR2 SMNVEV, per germline (reference sequence). The J segment lost 8 bases and the V segment lost 1 base, leaving 3 bases of the junction unmatched.

The chain is built from TRBV5-6 and TRBJ2-7, with 8 bases matching TRBD1. Looked up from germline, CDR1 is SGHDT and CDR2 is YYEEEE. V trimming: 6 bases; J trimming: 1 base; junction bases outside the gene matches: 21. CDR3 length equals 19 residues. This chain's CDR3 is CASTMDSRTGQHPSYEQYF. The CDR3 DNA sequence: TGTGCCAGCACAATGGATTCTAGGACAGGGCAGCATCCATCCTACGAGCAGTACTTC.

The chain carries TRBV28 and TRBJ1-3; TRBD1 matches at 7 bases. Germline CDR1 and CDR2: MDHEN and SYDVKM. Germline trimming cut 3 bases from V and 0 bases from J; bases unmatched to any gene: 11. The CDR3 loop spans 18 amino acids. CDR3 nucleotide sequence: TGTGCCAGCAGTTTGGATACAGGGGCCAGGAGCTCTGGAAACACCATATATTTT. It yields the protein CASSLDTGARSSGNTIYF.

This clonotype has just a few counts. This CDR3 reads CAGQEENTGELFF. The CDR3 DNA sequence: TGTGCCGGACAAGAAGAGAACACCGGGGAGCTGTTTTTT. The V call is TRBV2, the J call TRBJ2-2, with D tentatively TRBD1 (5 bases). The V end lost 11 bases, the J end lost 1 base, and 11 bases lay between the germline ends. The CDR3 totals 13 residues. Germline-derived CDR1 and CDR2 are SNHLY and FYNNEI.

This clonotype rates as medium-sized. V gene TRBV6-5 combines with J gene TRBJ2-2, with D unclear. The CDR3 runs 12 residues. Germline V gene sequence: CDR1 MNHEY, CDR2 SVGAGI. The germline V and J ends were trimmed by 7 bases and 7 bases, with 10 bases remaining between them. The CDR3 coding sequence is TGTGCCAGCACTCCAAATAACGGGGAGCTGTTTTTT. The encoded protein is CASTPNNGELFF.